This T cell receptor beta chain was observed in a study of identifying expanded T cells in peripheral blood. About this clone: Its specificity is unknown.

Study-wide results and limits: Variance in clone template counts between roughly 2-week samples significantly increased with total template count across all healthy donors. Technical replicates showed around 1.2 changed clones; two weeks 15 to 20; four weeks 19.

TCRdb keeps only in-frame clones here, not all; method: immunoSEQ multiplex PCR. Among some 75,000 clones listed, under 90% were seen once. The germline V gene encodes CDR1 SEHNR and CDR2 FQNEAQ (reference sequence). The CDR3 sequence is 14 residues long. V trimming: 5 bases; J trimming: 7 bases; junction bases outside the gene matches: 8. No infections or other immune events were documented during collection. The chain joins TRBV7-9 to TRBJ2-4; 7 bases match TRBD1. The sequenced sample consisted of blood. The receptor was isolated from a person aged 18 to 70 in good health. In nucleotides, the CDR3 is TGTGCCAGCAGCAAAGGGGACAGTCGCAACATTCAGTACTTC. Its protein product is CASSKGDSRNIQYF.